Listed here are 2 T cell receptor beta chains from one sample, sequenced in a study of control samples from healthy donors and cancer patients. Generated by immunoSEQ multiplex PCR, the TCRdb table keeps only in-frame clones and is missing some. The table has 150,000 to 200,000 clones, around 90% seen once. Sequenced sample: blood. These receptors all stem from a woman between 45 and 65 years old in good health.

This chain uses TRBV6-1 with TRBJ2-5; D unclear. This CDR3 contains 15 residues. Germline CDR1 is MNHNS and CDR2 is SASEGT. The V end lost 1 base, the J end lost 5 bases, and 14 bases lay between the germline ends. The CDR3 DNA sequence: TGTGCCAGCAGTGAAGAGTGGTCTAGTATCGAGACCCAGTACTTC. This gives the protein CASSEEWSSIETQYF.

The chain carries TRBV19 and TRBJ2-7, with D tentatively TRBD2 (6 bases). The CDR3 has 13 residues. Deletions cut 4 bases from V and 7 bases from J, with 14 bases between. Germline V gene data show CDR1 as LNHDA and CDR2 as SQIVND (reference sequence). This CDR3 reads CASSSLTAGEQYF. The CDR3 DNA sequence: TGTGCCAGTAGTAGTTTGACGGCGGGGGAGCAGTACTTC.